The entry below describes one T cell receptor beta chain. The antigen is unknown. The CDR3 spans 18 residues. V lost 6 bases, J lost 6 bases, and 29 bases lay in between. Germline values: CDR1 MNHEY, CDR2 SMNVEV (reference sequence). The record originates from a study of cytomegalovirus exposure and HLA in healthy donors. Overall study results and limits: The only immune exposure information that was available was CMV serostatus.

Vbeta (60) and Jbeta (13) primers were used in the PCR. Sequencing was performed with immunoSEQ multiplex PCR; in TCRdb, only in-frame clones are kept and a portion is missing. The table lists more than 130,000 clones, approximately 80% of them singletons. The gene calls are TRBV27 and TRBJ1-2, with D unresolved. This clonotype was sampled from a man aged 35 to 55 in good health and CMV-seropositive. Material: PBMCs. The DNA of the CDR3 is TGTGCCAGCAGCCGCGGAGGACTCCTTCGACGGATAGAGGATGGCTACACCTTC. Residues: CASSRGGLLRRIEDGYTF.